These 25 T cell receptor beta chains came from one sample sequenced in a study of T cell responses to AZD1222 COVID-19 vaccine. Sequencing used immunoSEQ multiplex PCR; TCRdb keeps in-frame clones, though not all of them. The data show 65,000 to 75,000 clones, roughly 82% seen once. Source: peripheral blood, taken on day 0 of AZD1222 vaccination. Receptors were obtained from an adult in good health.

The V gene is TRBV5-1, the J gene TRBJ1-1; no definite D call. CDR3 length: 13 residues. Germline values: CDR1 SGHRS, CDR2 YFSETQ. V lost 4 bases and J 4 bases, leaving 11 bases between the germline ends. DNA for the CDR3: TGCGCCAGCAGCCTCGGGGAGATCACTGAAGCTTTCTTT. Encoded protein: CASSLGEITEAFF. Filled out from reference TRBV5-1 and TRBJ1-1, the complete variable domain reads KAGVTQTPRYLIKTRGQQVTLSCSPISGHRSVSWYQQTPGQGLQFLFEYFSETQRNKGNFPGRFSGRQFSNSRSEMNVSTLELGDSALYLCASSLGEITEAFFGQGTRLTVV.

This clone has more than one count but fewer than ten. V is TRBV7-5 and J is TRBJ1-5; the DNA was not used to check the table's D call, TRBD1. TRBV7-5 constitutes a pseudogene. The CDR3 contains 17 residues. CDR3 coding DNA: TGTGCCAGAAGCTTAGAGCGCCGGACAGGGGGTAATCAGCCCCAGCATTTT. Its translation: CARSLERRTGGNQPQHF.

V is TRBV27 and J is TRBJ2-3, with 10 bases matching TRBD1. The trim removed 6 bases at V and 10 bases at J, leaving 7 bases unmatched. The CDR3 is made up of 13 amino acids. Germline V gives CDR1 MNHEY, CDR2 SMNVEV (reference sequence). DNA for the CDR3: TGTGCCAGCAGCTGGGACAGGGGCGATCCGCAGTATTTT. It codes for CASSWDRGDPQYF.

This sequence joins TRBV4-1 and TRBJ1-2; TRBD1 matches at 9 bases. This CDR3 comprises 17 residues. V lost 0 bases, J lost 5 bases, and 10 bases stayed unmatched. Germline CDR1 and CDR2: MGHRA and YSYEKL. In DNA form, the CDR3 reads TGCGCCAGCAGCCAAGATGACCAAGGACAGGGGAGGTATGGCTACACCTTC. As protein: CASSQDDQGQGRYGYTF.

This clone was observed a few times. V is TRBV28 and J is TRBJ2-7; D may be TRBD1 or TRBD2 (5 bases each). The V and J ends lost 3 bases and 5 bases respectively, with 14 bases between them. The CDR3 has 14 amino acids. The germline gives CDR1 MDHEN, CDR2 SYDVKM. The CDR3 sequence is CASSFVSGTDEQYF. CDR3 bases: TGTGCCAGCAGTTTTGTCTCGGGGACGGACGAGCAGTACTTC.

The chain recombines TRBV3-1 (or the pseudogene TRBV3-2) with TRBJ2-4, with D unresolved. CDR1 LGHDT and CDR2 YNNKEL come from the germline V gene (reference sequence). This CDR3 spans 16 amino acids. With 0 bases removed from V and 10 bases from J, the gap between germline ends came to 19 bases. Here the CDR3 DNA reads TGTGCCAGCAGCCAAGAAGGTCGGGCAATGCGAAATATTCAGTACTTC. Translated: CASSQEGRAMRNIQYF.

This rearrangement joins TRBV7-9 to TRBJ2-7; 7 bases align to TRBD2. The germline V gene encodes CDR1 SEHNR and CDR2 FQNEAQ (reference sequence). The CDR3 has 14 amino acids. V lost 6 bases to trimming and J lost 6 bases; unmatched junction nucleotides: 11. In DNA form, the CDR3 reads TGTGCCAGCAGTCCAGAGGCGGGAGTGCGCGAGCAGTACTTC. Protein product: CASSPEAGVREQYF.

The rearrangement joins TRBV6-5 to TRBJ1-2, with D possibly TRBD1 on 5 matching bases. The germline gives CDR1 MNHEY, CDR2 SVGAGI. The ends were cut back, 6 bases at V and 7 bases at J, with 21 bases in the middle. This CDR3 spans 15 amino acids. CDR3 nucleotides: TGTGCCAGCAGACCACCGAGTGGGGGACGGAGTGGCTACACCTTC. The encoded protein is CASRPPSGGRSGYTF.

This chain connects TRBV5-4 to TRBJ2-7, with TRBD1 identical over 7 bases. CDR1 and CDR2 from the germline V gene are SGHNT and YYREEE (reference sequence). J was trimmed by 6 bases and V by 0 bases; bases with no gene match: 9. This CDR3 contains 15 residues. The CDR3 protein is CASSLGQGRSTEQYF. Written as DNA, the CDR3 is TGTGCCAGCAGCTTGGGACAGGGCAGGTCCACCGAGCAGTACTTC. The full variable domain, completed using reference TRBV5-4 and TRBJ2-7, is ETGVTQSPTHLIKTRGQQVTLRCSSQSGHNTVSWYQQALGQGPQFIFQYYREEENGRGNFPPRFSGLQFPNYSSELNVNALELDDSALYLCASSLGQGRSTEQYFGPGTRLTVT.

The sample holds a few counts of this clone. The chain carries TRBV3-1 (or the pseudogene TRBV3-2) and TRBJ1-6, with D perhaps TRBD1 (6 bases). The CDR3 loop spans 16 amino acids. V was shortened by 5 bases and J by 0 bases, with 11 bases between the two germline ends. CDR1 is LGHDT and CDR2 is YNNKEL in the germline V gene (reference sequence). CDR3 DNA: TGTGCCAGCAGCTACGGACAGAGCTCCTATAATTCACCCCTCCACTTT. The encoded protein is CASSYGQSSYNSPLHF.

The V and J genes are TRBV6-5 and TRBJ1-1, with TRBD1 matching 7 bases. This CDR3 has 13 amino acids. The germline CDR1 and CDR2 sequences are MNHEY and SVGAGI. The V and J ends lost 5 bases and 5 bases, in that order; junction bases with no gene match: 5. The CDR3 here is CASSRQGWTEAFF. The CDR3 DNA is TGTGCCAGCAGTAGACAGGGTTGGACTGAAGCTTTCTTT.

The rearrangement joins TRBV12-3 or TRBV12-4 to TRBJ2-7; the D is unclear. The V and J ends lost 5 bases and 0 bases respectively, with 8 bases between them. The CDR3 extends over 13 amino acids. The CDR3 loop reads CASSKDDSYEQYF. CDR3 coding DNA: TGTGCCAGCAGTAAGGATGACTCCTACGAGCAGTACTTC.

V usage is TRBV30 and J usage is TRBJ2-5, with D perhaps TRBD2 (6 bases). Trimming removed 4 bases from V and 5 bases from J, with 14 bases in between. CDR1 is GTSNPN, CDR2 SVGIG, per germline (reference sequence). The CDR3 extends over 13 amino acids. The CDR3 sequence: CAWKSSVLETQYF. CDR3 DNA: TGTGCCTGGAAGTCTAGCGTGTTGGAGACCCAGTACTTC.

The rearrangement links TRBV6-5 to TRBJ2-1, with 10 bases fitting TRBD2. CDR1 is MNHEY and CDR2 is SVGAGI in the germline V gene. The V segment lost 5 bases and the J segment 12 bases; nucleotides outside the gene matches: 7. This CDR3 contains 13 residues. CDR3 in amino acids: CASSLPLAGGQFF. CDR3 DNA: TGTGCCAGCAGTCTACCCTTAGCGGGGGGGCAGTTCTTC.

With regard to this clone: Within the sample, other DNA sequences also encode this same CDR3. The chain uses TRBV4-2 and TRBJ2-7; 7 bases are shared with TRBD1. J gave up 2 bases and V 1 base, and 2 bases lay outside the gene matches. The CDR3 consists of 14 residues. CDR1 is LGHNA, CDR2 YNFKEQ, per germline. This CDR3 reads CASSQGQGTYEQYF. The DNA for the CDR3 is TGTGCCAGCAGCCAAGGACAGGGTACCTACGAGCAGTACTTC.

The V and J genes are TRBV4-1 and TRBJ1-1; D may be TRBD1 (6 bases). The CDR3 contains 16 residues. Germline CDR1 MGHRA, CDR2 YSYEKL. V lost 0 bases to trimming and J lost 1 base, with 12 bases between them. DNA of the CDR3: TGCGCCAGCAGCCAAGATCCCCCGACAGGGAACACTGAAGCTTTCTTT. Translation: CASSQDPPTGNTEAFF.

This clone was picked up a small number of times. The V gene is TRBV19, the J gene TRBJ1-5; 9 bases match TRBD1. Germline assignment: CDR1 LNHDA and CDR2 SQIVND (reference sequence). V lost 11 bases, J lost 4 bases, and 6 bases stayed unmatched. This CDR3 is 13 amino acids long. CDR3 in amino acids: CAAAGQGNQPQHF. The CDR3 nucleotides read TGTGCCGCCGCCGGACAGGGGAATCAGCCCCAGCATTTT.

The gene calls are TRBV11-2 and TRBJ1-2; D is possibly TRBD1 (5 bases). The germline V gene encodes CDR1 SGHAT and CDR2 FQNNGV. There are 12 residues in the CDR3. The V end lost 4 bases, the J end lost 8 bases, and 11 bases lay between the germline ends. CDR3 nucleotides: TGTGCCAGCAGCTGGGGGATAGAGGGCTACACCTTC. This encodes CASSWGIEGYTF.

In regard to this clone: The germline gene is not matched at one end of the junction; a read error may be the cause. This rearrangement joins TRBV11-2 to TRBJ2-7, with D unclear. Germline CDR1 and CDR2: SGHAT and FQNNGV. The CDR3 sequence is 14 residues long. The CDR3 here is CASSRHSTSHEQYF. DNA of the CDR3: TGTGCCAGCAGCAGACATTCCACCTCCCACGAGCAGTACTTC.

The J gene is TRBJ1-5, the V gene TRBV25-1, with D hard to call. This CDR3 has 15 amino acids. V dropped 2 bases and J dropped 0 bases, with 8 bases sitting between them. Germline V gene lookup returns CDR1 MGHDK and CDR2 SYGVNS. CDR3 residues: CASSEDEYSNQPQHF. CDR3 nucleotide sequence: TGTGCCAGCAGTGAAGACGAATATAGCAATCAGCCCCAGCATTTT. The variable domain in full, completed from reference TRBV25-1 and TRBJ1-5, reads EADIYQTPRYLVIGTGKKITLECSQTMGHDKMYWYQQDPGMELHLIHYSYGVNSTEKGDLSSESTVSRIRTEHFPLTLESARPSHTSQYLCASSEDEYSNQPQHFGDGTRLSIL.

The rearrangement joins TRBV7-2 to TRBJ2-3; D unclear. V lost 4 bases and J lost 2, with 7 bases in between. The germline V gene encodes CDR1 SGHTA and CDR2 FQGNSA. The CDR3 totals 13 residues. The DNA for the CDR3 is TGTGCCAGCAGCTCCCAGTTCACAGATACGCAGTATTTT. Protein: CASSSQFTDTQYF.

J is TRBJ1-3 and V is TRBV9, with D unclear. V lost 0 bases to trimming and J lost 0 bases, with 7 bases between them. Germline-derived CDR1 and CDR2 are SGDLS and YYNGEE. The CDR3 sequence is 15 residues long. This CDR3 reads CASSVDGGSGNTIYF. CDR3 nucleotide sequence: TGTGCCAGCAGCGTAGATGGCGGCTCTGGAAACACCATATATTTT.

The chain is built from TRBV5-1 and TRBJ2-1, with 15 bases fitting TRBD2. The trim removed 4 bases at V and 4 bases at J, leaving 0 bases unmatched. The CDR3 is 15 residues long. CDR1 and CDR2 (germline): SGHRS, YFSETQ. CDR3 amino acids: CASSGTSGGYNEQFF. CDR3 DNA: TGCGCCAGCAGCGGGACTAGCGGGGGGTACAATGAGCAGTTCTTC. Full variable domain (missing parts from reference TRBV5-1 and TRBJ2-1): KAGVTQTPRYLIKTRGQQVTLSCSPISGHRSVSWYQQTPGQGLQFLFEYFSETQRNKGNFPGRFSGRQFSNSRSEMNVSTLELGDSALYLCASSGTSGGYNEQFFGPGTRLTVL.

CDR3 residues: CASSLPPGLAVYEQYF. The CDR3 DNA sequence: TGTGCCAGCAGCTTACCCCCGGGACTAGCGGTCTACGAGCAGTACTTC. The chain couples TRBV7-8 to TRBJ2-7, with TRBD2 matching 11 bases. The CDR3 runs to 16 residues. Germline trimming cut 2 bases from V and 3 bases from J; bases unmatched to any gene: 6. CDR1 is SGHVS, CDR2 FQNEAQ, per germline. Full variable domain (rest looked up from reference TRBV7-8 and TRBJ2-7): GAGVSQSPRYKVAKRGQDVALRCDPISGHVSLFWYQQALGQGPEFLTYFQNEAQLDKSGLPSDRFFAERPEGSVSTLKIQRTQQEDSAVYLCASSLPPGLAVYEQYFGPGTRLTVT.

The rearrangement links TRBV24-1 to TRBJ2-1; D ambiguous. Looked up from germline, CDR1 is KGHDR and CDR2 is SFDVKD. The V gene lost 9 bases and the J gene lost 9 bases, with 11 bases spanning the gap. The CDR3 consists of 11 residues. The CDR3: CATSLAGEQFF. The CDR3 DNA is TGTGCCACCTCACTGGCTGGTGAGCAGTTCTTC.